The clone carrying this TCR delta chain has only a few counts. The antigen is not known. The record originates from a study of Vδ1+ human thymocytes. Overall study findings and caveats: Roughly 22% of thymic delta-chain sequences were Vdelta2, with few Vdelta3, unlike blood Vdelta1+ controls. Thymic TRG and TRD repertoires appeared highly polyclonal, with Gaussian CDR3 length distributions.

The template was reverse-transcribed extracted RNA. Multiplex PCR used pooled V-gene forward primers and a constant-region reverse primer to amplify CDR3s. TCRdb re-analyzed the multiplex PCR reads via CATT. The sample holds around 20,000 delta-chain clones, roughly 8% seen once. The sorted cells were CD3+ Vdelta1+ Vdelta2- thymocytes from alphabeta-depleted thymus. Germline-derived CDR1 and CDR2 are TSWWSYY and QGS. The CDR3 runs 19 residues. The junction had 17 bases not matched to a gene; V was cut back by 5 bases and J by 4 bases. The chain carries TRDV1 and TRDJ1, with 12 nucleotides matching TRDD3. The sequence derives from a child younger than two who had congenital heart surgery. Sequences were obtained from Vdelta1+ gamma-delta thymocytes from the thymus. The subset: FACS-sorted CD3+ TCRalphabeta- TCRVdelta1+ TCRVdelta2- thymocytes. The CDR3 DNA reads as TGTGCTCTTGGGAAGAGTTTGCGGCTGGGGGATACGATGTTCGATAAACTCATCTTT. It translates to CALGKSLRLGDTMFDKLIF.